This T cell receptor beta chain was captured by sequencing in a study of cytomegalovirus exposure and HLA in healthy donors. Details on this clone: The antigen remains undetermined.

The V end lost 4 bases, the J end lost 6 bases, and 19 bases lay between the germline ends. Per germline, CDR1 SGHRS and CDR2 YFSETQ. The CDR3 runs 15 residues. Overall study results and limits: The majority of CMV-associated TCR beta chains were reported as apparently HLA-restricted in a later analysis. The study flagged roughly 150 TCR beta chains as cytomegalovirus-associated. There were reportedly fewer N-insertions in an Asian-associated ancestry cluster than the roughly 670-donor mean, in a later analysis. Another analysis was done later, and it associated 17,000 or so TCR beta sequences with HLA alleles at 0.05 false discovery rate.

Vbeta (60) and Jbeta (13) primers were used in the PCR. Clones were sequenced by immunoSEQ multiplex PCR, and TCRdb holds only the in-frame ones, with some missing. This table has around 150,000 clones, 80% appearing once. J is TRBJ1-2 and V is TRBV5-1; D possibly corresponds to TRBD1 (6 bases). The material sequenced was PBMCs. The receptor's source is a man in his fifties or sixties in good health and CMV-seronegative. CDR3 nucleotides: TGCGCCAGCAGCCCGCCTGGACAGTTTATGAATGGCTACACCTTC. It specifies CASSPPGQFMNGYTF.